This TCR beta chain originates from a study of control samples from healthy donors and cancer patients. Clones were read by immunoSEQ multiplex PCR, and TCRdb kept only the in-frame ones, dropping some. The sample records more than 25,000 clones, roughly 94% being singletons. The trim removed 5 bases at V and 0 bases at J, leaving 4 bases unmatched. The CDR3 runs to 15 residues. Per the germline V gene, CDR1 is SGHTA and CDR2 is FQGTGA. The receptor was derived from a man aged 55-75 years in good health. The rearrangement joins TRBV7-3 to TRBJ1-5; 7 bases map to TRBD1. The sequencing sample was made of blood. CDR3 bases: TGTGCCAGCAGCCCACAGGGGAATAGCAATCAGCCCCAGCATTTT. Translating it yields CASSPQGNSNQPQHF.